The 2 T cell receptor beta chains given below trace back to one sample, sequenced in a study of CD8 T cells in ankylosing spondylitis. TCRdb called the 5' RACE reads again in MiXCR, with one record for every CDR3 protein. The sample carries about 330,000 distinct CDR3 sequences, 8% recorded once. These receptors' antigens are unknown. Study-wide results and limits: Among TCR beta sequences, a motif of roughly 8 highly homologous variants appeared characteristic of ankylosing spondylitis blood.

The sequencing input was blood, either unsorted or a sorted T cell fraction (not recorded which). These receptor sequences come from a male donor with ankylosing spondylitis.

The genes are TRBV5-1 and TRBJ2-7; 10 bases are a match to TRBD1. From germline, CDR1 is SGHRS and CDR2 YFSETQ. There are 15 residues in the CDR3. V lost 3 bases to trimming and J lost 0 bases; unmatched junction nucleotides: 3. CDR3 residues: CASSSGTGASYEQYF. The CDR3 bases are TGCGCCAGCAGCTCGGGGACAGGGGCCTCCTACGAGCAGTACTTC.

J is TRBJ2-1 and V is TRBV3-1; D possibly corresponds to TRBD2 (5 bases). The CDR3 runs to 14 residues. Between the trimmed V and J ends, which lost 2 bases and 4 bases, there was a span of 9 bases. Germline V gives CDR1 LGHDT, CDR2 YNNKEL (reference sequence). The CDR3 nucleotides are TGTGCCAGCAGCCAATCTGAGCGGTACAATGAGCAGTTCTTC. Translated: CASSQSERYNEQFF.